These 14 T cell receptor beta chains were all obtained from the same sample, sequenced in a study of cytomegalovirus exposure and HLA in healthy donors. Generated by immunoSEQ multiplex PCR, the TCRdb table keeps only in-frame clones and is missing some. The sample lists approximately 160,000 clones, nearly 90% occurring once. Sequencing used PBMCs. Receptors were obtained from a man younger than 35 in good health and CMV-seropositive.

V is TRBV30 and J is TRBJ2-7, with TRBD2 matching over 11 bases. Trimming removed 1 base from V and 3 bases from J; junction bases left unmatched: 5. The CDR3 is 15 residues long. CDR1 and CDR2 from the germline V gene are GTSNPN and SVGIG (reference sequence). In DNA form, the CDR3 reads TGTGCCTGGAGTGGCCCCGGGACTAGCGGCTACGAGCAGTACTTC. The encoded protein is CAWSGPGTSGYEQYF.

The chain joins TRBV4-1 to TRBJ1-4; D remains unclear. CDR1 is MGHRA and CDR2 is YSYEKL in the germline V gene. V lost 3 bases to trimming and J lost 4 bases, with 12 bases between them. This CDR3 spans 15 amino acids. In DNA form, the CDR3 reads TGCGCCAGCAGCCAGTGGGTACAGTTTAATGAAAAACTGTTTTTT. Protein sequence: CASSQWVQFNEKLFF.

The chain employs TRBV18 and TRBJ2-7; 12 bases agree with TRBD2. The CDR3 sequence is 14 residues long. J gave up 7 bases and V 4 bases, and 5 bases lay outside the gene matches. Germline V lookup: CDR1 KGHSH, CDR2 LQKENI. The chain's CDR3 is CASSLTSGSMEQYF. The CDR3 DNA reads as TGTGCCAGCTCACTGACTAGCGGGAGTATGGAGCAGTACTTC.

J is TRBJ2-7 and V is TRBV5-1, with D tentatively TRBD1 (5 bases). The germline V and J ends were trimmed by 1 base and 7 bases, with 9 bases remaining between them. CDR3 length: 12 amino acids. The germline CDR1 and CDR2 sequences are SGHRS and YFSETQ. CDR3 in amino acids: CASSLMQGEQYF. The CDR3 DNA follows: TGCGCCAGCAGCTTGATGCAGGGTGAGCAGTACTTC.

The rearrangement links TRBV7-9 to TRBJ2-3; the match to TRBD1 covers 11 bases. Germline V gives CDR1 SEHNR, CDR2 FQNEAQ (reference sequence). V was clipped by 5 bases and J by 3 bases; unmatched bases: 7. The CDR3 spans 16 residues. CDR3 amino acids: CASSLIGTGGTDTQYF. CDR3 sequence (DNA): TGTGCCAGCAGCCTCATCGGGACAGGGGGAACAGATACGCAGTATTTT.

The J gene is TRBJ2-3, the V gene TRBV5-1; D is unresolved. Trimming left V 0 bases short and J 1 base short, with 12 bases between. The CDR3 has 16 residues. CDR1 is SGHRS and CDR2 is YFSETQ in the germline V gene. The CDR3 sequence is CASSLAVPGGTDTQYF. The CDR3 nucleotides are TGCGCCAGCAGCTTGGCCGTGCCAGGTGGCACAGATACGCAGTATTTT.

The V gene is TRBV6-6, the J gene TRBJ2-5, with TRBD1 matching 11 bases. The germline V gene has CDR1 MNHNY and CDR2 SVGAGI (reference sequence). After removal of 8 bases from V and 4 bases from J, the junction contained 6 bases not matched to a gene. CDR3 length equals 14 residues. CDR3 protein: CASAGGTGGETQYF. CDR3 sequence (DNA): TGTGCCAGCGCAGGGGGGACAGGGGGAGAGACCCAGTACTTC.

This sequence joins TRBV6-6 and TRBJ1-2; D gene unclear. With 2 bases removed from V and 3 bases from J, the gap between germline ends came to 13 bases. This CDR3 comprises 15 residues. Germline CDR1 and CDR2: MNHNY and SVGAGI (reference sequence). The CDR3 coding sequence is TGTGCCAGCAGTTACGGTGCAGATTTCGACTATGGCTACACCTTC. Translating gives CASSYGADFDYGYTF.

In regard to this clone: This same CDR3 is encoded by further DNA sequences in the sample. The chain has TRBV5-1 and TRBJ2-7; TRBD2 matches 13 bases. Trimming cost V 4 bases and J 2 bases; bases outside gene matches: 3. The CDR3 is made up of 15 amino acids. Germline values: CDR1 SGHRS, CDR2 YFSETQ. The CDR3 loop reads CASSAGTSGTYEQYF. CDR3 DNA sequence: TGCGCCAGCAGCGCCGGGACTAGCGGGACCTACGAGCAGTACTTC.

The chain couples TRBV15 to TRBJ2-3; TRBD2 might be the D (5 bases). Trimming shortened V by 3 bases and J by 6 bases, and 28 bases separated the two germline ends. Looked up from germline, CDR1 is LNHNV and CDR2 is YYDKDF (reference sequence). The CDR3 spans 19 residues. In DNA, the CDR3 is TGTGCCACCAGCAGGGAGATCGGGGTGGTACTAGAGGGAGCCGATACGCAGTATTTT. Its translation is CATSREIGVVLEGADTQYF.

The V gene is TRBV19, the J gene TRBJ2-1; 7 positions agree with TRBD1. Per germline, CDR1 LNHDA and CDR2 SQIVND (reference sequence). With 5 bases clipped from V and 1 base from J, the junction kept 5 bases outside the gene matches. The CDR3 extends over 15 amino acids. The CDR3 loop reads CASSHRDRSYNEQFF. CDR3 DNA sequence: TGTGCCAGTAGTCACCGGGACAGATCCTACAATGAGCAGTTCTTC.

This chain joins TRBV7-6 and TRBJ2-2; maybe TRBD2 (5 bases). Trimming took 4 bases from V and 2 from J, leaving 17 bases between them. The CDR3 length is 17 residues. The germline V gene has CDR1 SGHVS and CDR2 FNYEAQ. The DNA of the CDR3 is TGTGCCAGCAGCTCCCTCCCCCCGGGATCTAACACCGGGGAGCTGTTTTTT. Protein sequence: CASSSLPPGSNTGELFF.

The CDR3 region is CASSLSFGLAGGNTGELFF. In DNA, the CDR3 is TGTGCCAGCAGCTTAAGTTTCGGCCTAGCGGGAGGGAACACCGGGGAGCTGTTTTTT. The V call is TRBV7-9, the J call TRBJ2-2; 11 bases match TRBD2. V lost 2 bases, J lost 1 base, and 9 bases stayed unmatched. Germline V CDR1 and CDR2: SEHNR, FQNEAQ (reference sequence). This CDR3 has 19 residues.

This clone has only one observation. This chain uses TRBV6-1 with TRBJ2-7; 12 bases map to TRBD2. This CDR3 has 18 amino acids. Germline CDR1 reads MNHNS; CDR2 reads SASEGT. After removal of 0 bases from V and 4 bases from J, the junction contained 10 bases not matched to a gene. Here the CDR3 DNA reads TGTGCCAGCAGTGAAGCGTCTAGCGGGAGGGGAGGGGGGTACGAGCAGTACTTC. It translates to CASSEASSGRGGGYEQYF.